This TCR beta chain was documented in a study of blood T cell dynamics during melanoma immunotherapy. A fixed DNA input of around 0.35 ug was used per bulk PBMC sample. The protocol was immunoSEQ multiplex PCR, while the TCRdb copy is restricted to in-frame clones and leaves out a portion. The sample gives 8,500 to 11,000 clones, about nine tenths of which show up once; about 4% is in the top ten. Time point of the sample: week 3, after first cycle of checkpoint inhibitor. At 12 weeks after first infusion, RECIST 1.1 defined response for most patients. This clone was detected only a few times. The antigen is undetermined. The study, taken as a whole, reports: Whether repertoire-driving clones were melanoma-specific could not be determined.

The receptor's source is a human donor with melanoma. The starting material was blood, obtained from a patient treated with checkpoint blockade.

The CDR3 sequence: CASSLVGGYGYTF. Here the CDR3 DNA reads TGTGCCAGCAGCTTGGTAGGGGGCTATGGCTACACCTTC. The chain uses TRBV5-4 and TRBJ1-2, with a tentative D call TRBD1 (6 bases). The V end was cut by 0 bases, the J end by 4 bases, with 7 bases between. The CDR3 contains 13 residues. Germline CDR1 is SGHNT and CDR2 is YYREEE (reference sequence).